This T cell receptor beta chain stems from a study of T cell repertoires in cytomegalovirus infection. Study results and limitations: HLA-C-restricted CMV-specific TCR beta clonotypes prevailed in the ex vivo response.

Remarks on this clonotype: Its antigen remains unidentified.

TCRdb independently ran MiXCR on the reads; one entry per CDR3 protein. The sample records approximately 630,000 distinct CDR3 sequences, roughly a quarter being singletons. The length of the CDR3 is 13 residues. Per the germline V gene, CDR1 is SQVTM and CDR2 is ANQGSEA. V shed 6 bases and J shed 2 bases, with 13 bases lying between them. Material: CD8+ T cells from PBMCs. The TCR sequence derives from a human donor in good health (CMV status not recorded). Some clones in this sample may be carry-over from other donors' samples. The chain is built from TRBV29-1 and TRBJ1-1; D is perhaps TRBD1 (6 bases). The CDR3 DNA reads as TGCAGCGTCACAGGGTGGGGCAACACTGAAGCTTTCTTT. Protein product: CSVTGWGNTEAFF.